A selection of T cell receptor beta chains follows, all from one sample in a study of CD8 T cells in Susac syndrome. Each CDR3 protein gets one entry after TCRdb re-called the immunoSEQ multiplex PCR reads with MiXCR. This sample has 350,000 to 550,000 distinct CDR3 sequences, with around 85% found just once. Sequencing input: CD8+ T cells from PBMCs. The receptors were sampled from a human donor with multiple sclerosis. The CDR3 runs from the conserved cysteine through the conserved F or W. The order of the fields is D gene, V gene, clone size, J gene, CDR3 protein, CDR3 DNA. The D gene is left open where the match is weak. Clone size, where shown, is once, few, many, or a class for clones that have expanded.

TRBD1,TRBV15,.,TRBJ2-7,CATSVDRGKYEQYF,TGTGCCACCAGCGTAGACAGGGGGAAGTACGAGCAGTACTTC
.,TRBV2,once,TRBJ1-3,CASSAEEPTGNTIYF,TGTGCCAGCAGTGCCGAGGAACCGACGGGAAACACCATATATTTT
.,TRBV4-1,.,TRBJ2-2,CASSQPQVTGELFF,TGCGCCAGCAGCCAACCCCAGGTCACCGGGGAGCTGTTTTTT
TRBD1,TRBV2,few,TRBJ2-2,CASRPGQGNTGELFF,TGTGCCAGCAGGCCAGGACAGGGGAACACCGGGGAGCTGTTTTTT
TRBD1,TRBV7-9,once,TRBJ1-5,CASSLAPIRQGNNQPQHF,TGTGCCAGCAGCTTAGCCCCCATTCGACAGGGGAACAATCAGCCCCAGCATTTT
.,TRBV12-3/TRBV12-4,once,TRBJ2-3,CASSSVFGTDTQYF,TGTGCCAGCAGCTCTGTGTTTGGCACAGATACGCAGTATTTT
TRBD2,TRBV7-2,.,TRBJ2-5,CASSLWGGSQETQYF,TGTGCCAGCAGCTTATGGGGGGGGTCCCAAGAGACCCAGTACTTC
.,TRBV14,.,TRBJ2-7,CASSQDEESSSYEQYF,TGTGCCAGCAGCCAAGATGAGGAAAGCAGCTCCTACGAGCAGTACTTC
TRBD1,TRBV4-2,.,TRBJ1-6,CASSYGQGNSPLHF,TGTGCCAGCAGCTACGGACAGGGTAATTCACCCCTCCACTTT
.,TRBV7-9,.,TRBJ2-1,CASSFSFNEQFF,TGTGCCAGCAGCTTCAGCTTCAATGAGCAGTTCTTC
TRBD2,TRBV28,.,TRBJ2-3,CASLATSGSLTDTQYF,TGTGCCAGCCTGGCGACTAGCGGGAGTCTCACAGATACGCAGTATTTT
.,TRBV12-5,.,TRBJ1-2,CASGLYAPDGYTF,TGTGCTAGTGGTTTGTATGCCCCGGATGGCTACACCTTC
.,TRBV7-9,once,TRBJ1-2,CASSGDKHYGYTF,TGTGCCAGCAGCGGTGATAAGCACTATGGCTACACCTTC
.,TRBV11-2,.,TRBJ1-2,CASSLGGVNYGYTF,TGTGCCAGCAGCTTAGGGGGTGTCAACTATGGCTACACCTTC
TRBD1,TRBV7-9,.,TRBJ1-4,CASSQFRDRDEKLFF,TGTGCCAGCAGCCAATTCCGGGACAGGGATGAAAAACTGTTTTTT
.,TRBV30,.,TRBJ2-7,CAWKEIFSYEQYF,TGTGCCTGGAAAGAAATATTCTCCTACGAGCAGTACTTC
.,TRBV6-4,once,TRBJ1-1,CASSDVPGTEAFF,TGTGCCAGCAGTGACGTTCCGGGGACTGAAGCTTTCTTT
TRBD2,TRBV2,.,TRBJ2-6,CASSEDSGSFAGANVLTF,TGTGCCAGCAGTGAGGATAGCGGGAGTTTTGCTGGGGCCAACGTCCTGACTTTC
.,TRBV5-1,.,TRBJ2-7,CASSLEPSQSYEQYF,TGCGCCAGCAGCTTGGAGCCTAGCCAATCCTACGAGCAGTACTTC
TRBD2,TRBV13,once,TRBJ2-5,CASSSIAGRETQYF,TGTGCCAGCAGCTCTATAGCGGGGCGAGAGACCCAGTACTTC
.,TRBV30,.,TRBJ2-1,CAWSVLGGPSEQFF,TGTGCCTGGAGTGTACTAGGGGGGCCCAGTGAGCAGTTCTTC
TRBD1,TRBV16,.,TRBJ1-4,CASSRTGRSEEKLFF,TGTGCCAGCAGCCGGACAGGGAGGTCGGAAGAAAAACTGTTTTTT
TRBD1,TRBV7-2,once,TRBJ2-2,CASEGGPNTGELFF,TGTGCCAGCGAAGGGGGCCCGAACACCGGGGAGCTGTTTTTT
.,TRBV27,once,TRBJ1-2,CASSLSGLGNYGYTF,TGTGCCAGCAGTTTATCAGGCTTGGGCAACTATGGCTACACCTTC
.,TRBV19,.,TRBJ2-2,CASSILGYTGELFF,TGTGCCAGTAGTATACTCGGTTACACCGGGGAGCTGTTTTTT
TRBD2,TRBV30,.,TRBJ2-3,CAWWGGLGTDTQYF,TGTGCCTGGTGGGGGGGACTCGGCACAGATACGCAGTATTTT
TRBD2,TRBV15,.,TRBJ2-1,CATNPTSGSYNEQFF,TGTGCCACCAATCCGACTAGCGGCTCCTACAATGAGCAGTTCTTC
.,TRBV15,.,TRBJ2-3,CATSRDPRRVSTDTQYF,TGTGCCACCAGCAGAGACCCCCGGCGGGTTAGCACAGATACGCAGTATTTT
.,TRBV30,.,TRBJ2-7,CAWSRGARRIYEQYF,TGTGCCTGGAGTCGCGGGGCCCGAAGAATCTACGAGCAGTACTTC
TRBD1,TRBV5-1,few,TRBJ2-1,CASSYHRDRGNEQFF,TGCGCCAGCAGCTATCATCGGGACAGGGGCAATGAGCAGTTCTTC
.,TRBV12-3/TRBV12-4,.,TRBJ1-3,CASSLARRLLTGNTIYF,TGTGCCAGCAGTTTAGCAAGAAGACTGTTAACTGGAAACACCATATATTTT
TRBD2,TRBV27,.,TRBJ2-2,CASSLWLAGGPGGELFF,TGTGCCAGCAGTTTATGGCTAGCGGGGGGGCCTGGCGGGGAGCTGTTTTTT